The rows below give T cell receptor beta chains drawn from one sample of a study of graft-versus-host responses after intestinal transplantation. Sequencing was performed with immunoSEQ multiplex PCR; in TCRdb, only in-frame clones are kept and a portion is missing. The repertoire holds some 120,000 clones, with about nine tenths as singletons. These receptors have no known antigen. Sequenced here: unstimulated CD4+ T cells sorted from spleen or lymph node cells, sampled before intestinal transplant. The receptors here all came from a human donor who received an intestinal transplant. Each CDR3 is given with its conserved first and last residue. The D gene is left open where the match is weak. Part of the rows lack a size; the others show once, few, many or a class for expanded clones.

j_call: TRBJ1-4
d_call: TRBD1
v_call: TRBV7-9
clone_size: NA
cdr3_aa: CASSGQGVTGEKLFF
cdr3_nt: TGTGCCAGCAGCGGACAGGGGGTGACAGGGGAAAAACTGTTTTTT

j_call: TRBJ2-7
d_call: NA
v_call: TRBV4-1
clone_size: once
cdr3_aa: CASSQGRGPIYEQYF
cdr3_nt: TGCGCCAGCAGCCAAGGGCGGGGGCCCATCTACGAGCAGTACTTC

j_call: TRBJ1-2
d_call: NA
v_call: TRBV6-6
clone_size: NA
cdr3_aa: CASRYTLQATNYGYTF
cdr3_nt: TGTGCCAGCAGATATACCCTACAGGCGACTAACTATGGCTACACCTTC

j_call: TRBJ1-1
d_call: NA
v_call: TRBV11-2
clone_size: NA
cdr3_aa: CASSSSTEAFF
cdr3_nt: TGTGCCAGCAGCTCCTCGACTGAAGCTTTCTTT

j_call: TRBJ2-7
d_call: TRBD2
v_call: TRBV7-2
clone_size: NA
cdr3_aa: CASSFRASGGFEQYF
cdr3_nt: TGTGCCAGCAGCTTTAGGGCTAGCGGGGGGTTCGAGCAGTACTTC

j_call: TRBJ1-3
d_call: NA
v_call: TRBV10-2
clone_size: NA
cdr3_aa: CASSSLGRGPGNTIYF
cdr3_nt: TGCGCCAGCAGTTCACTGGGCAGGGGCCCAGGAAACACCATATATTTT

j_call: TRBJ2-7
d_call: TRBD2
v_call: TRBV5-1
clone_size: NA
cdr3_aa: CASRWRESYEQYF
cdr3_nt: TGCGCCAGCAGGTGGCGGGAGTCCTACGAGCAGTACTTC

j_call: TRBJ1-1
d_call: TRBD1
v_call: TRBV5-1
clone_size: NA
cdr3_aa: CASSLFRGQGVTEAFF
cdr3_nt: TGCGCCAGCAGCTTGTTCCGGGGGCAGGGGGTCACTGAAGCTTTCTTT

j_call: TRBJ2-3
d_call: TRBD2
v_call: TRBV29-1
clone_size: NA
cdr3_aa: CSVYSPGLAGDTQYF
cdr3_nt: TGCAGCGTTTATTCCCCGGGACTAGCAGGCGATACGCAGTATTTT

j_call: TRBJ2-3
d_call: NA
v_call: TRBV6-5
clone_size: once
cdr3_aa: CASRDYTDTQYF
cdr3_nt: TGTGCCAGCAGGGACTACACAGATACGCAGTATTTT

j_call: TRBJ2-7
d_call: NA
v_call: TRBV5-5
clone_size: few
cdr3_aa: CASSLANEGPYEQYF
cdr3_nt: TGTGCCAGCAGCTTAGCGAATGAGGGCCCGTACGAGCAGTACTTC

j_call: TRBJ2-2
d_call: TRBD1
v_call: TRBV2
clone_size: NA
cdr3_aa: CASRATGIGGGELFF
cdr3_nt: TGTGCCAGCAGAGCGACAGGGATAGGGGGCGGGGAGCTGTTTTTT

j_call: TRBJ1-4
d_call: NA
v_call: TRBV6-1
clone_size: NA
cdr3_aa: CASSDGRVGEKLFF
cdr3_nt: TGTGCCAGCAGTGATGGGAGGGTCGGCGAAAAACTGTTTTTT

j_call: TRBJ1-4
d_call: NA
v_call: TRBV9
clone_size: NA
cdr3_aa: CASSAQGWNEKLFF
cdr3_nt: TGTGCCAGCAGCGCACAGGGATGGAATGAAAAACTGTTTTTT

j_call: TRBJ1-5
d_call: TRBD1
v_call: TRBV19
clone_size: NA
cdr3_aa: CASSITNRGRVQPQHF
cdr3_nt: TGTGCCAGTAGTATCACTAACAGGGGAAGAGTTCAGCCCCAGCATTTT

j_call: TRBJ1-5
d_call: NA
v_call: TRBV4-3
clone_size: NA
cdr3_aa: CASSQDDGLPPQHF
cdr3_nt: TGCGCCAGCAGCCAAGATGATGGGCTTCCGCCCCAGCATTTT

j_call: TRBJ2-3
d_call: TRBD2
v_call: TRBV5-1
clone_size: NA
cdr3_aa: CASSLRIKRGAVTDTQYF
cdr3_nt: TGCGCCAGCAGCTTGCGTATCAAGCGGGGGGCCGTCACAGATACGCAGTATTTT

j_call: TRBJ2-1
d_call: NA
v_call: TRBV10-3
clone_size: NA
cdr3_aa: CAISESNIADVSYNEQFF
cdr3_nt: TGTGCCATCAGTGAGTCGAATATAGCGGACGTCTCCTACAATGAGCAGTTCTTC

j_call: TRBJ1-4
d_call: TRBD1
v_call: TRBV5-1
clone_size: NA
cdr3_aa: CASSTGTGANEKLFF
cdr3_nt: TGCGCCAGCAGCACCGGGACAGGCGCTAATGAAAAACTGTTTTTT

j_call: TRBJ2-7
d_call: NA
v_call: TRBV28
clone_size: NA
cdr3_aa: CASTPGTTRREQYF
cdr3_nt: TGTGCCAGCACCCCCGGGACAACCCGACGGGAGCAGTACTTC

j_call: TRBJ2-7
d_call: NA
v_call: TRBV28
clone_size: NA
cdr3_aa: CASSLGGPNEQYF
cdr3_nt: TGTGCCAGCAGTTTAGGAGGTCCTAATGAGCAGTACTTC

j_call: TRBJ2-5
d_call: NA
v_call: TRBV28
clone_size: NA
cdr3_aa: CASSLGPARGQETQYF
cdr3_nt: TGTGCCAGCAGTTTAGGTCCAGCCCGGGGGCAAGAGACCCAGTACTTC

j_call: TRBJ1-1
d_call: TRBD1
v_call: TRBV9
clone_size: once
cdr3_aa: CASSVVRQGAANTEAFF
cdr3_nt: TGTGCCAGCAGCGTAGTCAGGCAGGGGGCGGCGAACACTGAAGCTTTCTTT

j_call: TRBJ1-1
d_call: TRBD1
v_call: TRBV7-2
clone_size: NA
cdr3_aa: CASSLAPGGTEAFF
cdr3_nt: TGTGCCAGCAGCTTAGCCCCAGGGGGCACTGAAGCTTTCTTT

j_call: TRBJ2-2
d_call: NA
v_call: TRBV30
clone_size: NA
cdr3_aa: CAWMTVNTGELFF
cdr3_nt: TGTGCCTGGATGACAGTCAACACCGGGGAGCTGTTTTTT

j_call: TRBJ2-7
d_call: TRBD1
v_call: TRBV30
clone_size: NA
cdr3_aa: CAWGRGTYEQYF
cdr3_nt: TGTGCCTGGGGCAGGGGGACATACGAGCAGTACTTC

j_call: TRBJ2-2
d_call: NA
v_call: TRBV11-2
clone_size: NA
cdr3_aa: CASSAGAPNTGELFF
cdr3_nt: TGTGCCAGCAGTGCAGGGGCGCCGAACACCGGGGAGCTGTTTTTT

j_call: TRBJ2-3
d_call: NA
v_call: TRBV9
clone_size: once
cdr3_aa: CASSVAPGAGDTQYF
cdr3_nt: TGTGCCAGCAGCGTAGCTCCGGGTGCTGGAGATACGCAGTATTTT

j_call: TRBJ2-7
d_call: TRBD2
v_call: TRBV4-1
clone_size: few
cdr3_aa: CASSQSLAEYEQYF
cdr3_nt: TGCGCCAGCAGCCAATCACTAGCGGAATACGAGCAGTACTTC

j_call: TRBJ1-1
d_call: NA
v_call: TRBV11-2
clone_size: NA
cdr3_aa: CASSLRAGGNTEAFF
cdr3_nt: TGTGCCAGCAGCTTACGGGCGGGTGGGAACACTGAAGCTTTCTTT

j_call: TRBJ1-1
d_call: TRBD1
v_call: TRBV6-1
clone_size: NA
cdr3_aa: CASSIRTGRNTEAFF
cdr3_nt: TGTGCCAGCAGTATTCGGACAGGGCGGAACACTGAAGCTTTCTTT

j_call: TRBJ1-3
d_call: NA
v_call: TRBV18
clone_size: NA
cdr3_aa: CASLMAAGSSSGNTIYF
cdr3_nt: TGTGCCAGCTTGATGGCCGCGGGGTCTAGCTCTGGAAACACCATATATTTT

j_call: TRBJ2-5
d_call: TRBD1
v_call: TRBV5-8
clone_size: once
cdr3_aa: CASSFGQGETQYF
cdr3_nt: TGTGCCAGCAGCTTCGGACAGGGAGAGACCCAGTACTTC

j_call: TRBJ1-1
d_call: TRBD1
v_call: TRBV6-1
clone_size: NA
cdr3_aa: CASSETRQGWKAFF
cdr3_nt: TGTGCCAGCAGTGAGACTAGACAGGGCTGGAAAGCTTTCTTT

j_call: TRBJ1-5
d_call: NA
v_call: TRBV27
clone_size: NA
cdr3_aa: CASGGGYSNQPQHF
cdr3_nt: TGTGCCAGCGGGGGGGGGTATAGCAATCAGCCCCAGCATTTT

j_call: TRBJ2-7
d_call: NA
v_call: TRBV5-1
clone_size: NA
cdr3_aa: CASSLEGRGSEQYF
cdr3_nt: TGCGCCAGCAGCTTGGAGGGCAGGGGAAGCGAGCAGTACTTC

j_call: TRBJ2-7
d_call: TRBD2
v_call: TRBV7-8
clone_size: NA
cdr3_aa: CASSPLAGAYSYEQYF
cdr3_nt: TGTGCCAGCAGCCCATTAGCGGGGGCCTACTCCTACGAGCAGTACTTC

j_call: TRBJ1-1
d_call: TRBD1
v_call: TRBV2
clone_size: NA
cdr3_aa: CASSSQGRNTEAFF
cdr3_nt: TGTGCCAGCAGCTCACAGGGGAGGAACACTGAAGCTTTCTTT

j_call: TRBJ2-2
d_call: NA
v_call: TRBV28
clone_size: NA
cdr3_aa: CATRTRGTGELFF
cdr3_nt: TGTGCCACTCGGACCCGGGGGACCGGGGAGCTGTTTTTT

j_call: TRBJ2-2
d_call: TRBD2
v_call: TRBV5-1
clone_size: NA
cdr3_aa: CASSLSTSGADGELFF
cdr3_nt: TGCGCCAGCAGCCTTTCGACTAGCGGGGCGGACGGGGAGCTGTTTTTT

j_call: TRBJ1-2
d_call: NA
v_call: TRBV7-9
clone_size: NA
cdr3_aa: CASSIDTGGGYTF
cdr3_nt: TGTGCCAGCAGTATCGACACTGGGGGGGGCTACACCTTC

j_call: TRBJ1-5
d_call: TRBD1
v_call: TRBV28
clone_size: once
cdr3_aa: CASIRTGFFNQPQHF
cdr3_nt: TGTGCCAGCATTAGGACAGGTTTTTTCAATCAGCCCCAGCATTTT

j_call: TRBJ2-7
d_call: TRBD2
v_call: TRBV18
clone_size: NA
cdr3_aa: CASSNGLAGDEQYF
cdr3_nt: TGTGCCAGCTCAAACGGACTAGCGGGAGACGAGCAGTACTTC

j_call: TRBJ2-2
d_call: NA
v_call: TRBV11-2
clone_size: NA
cdr3_aa: CASSLGGRLELFF
cdr3_nt: TGTGCCAGCAGCTTAGGTGGGAGGCTGGAGCTGTTTTTT

j_call: TRBJ2-7
d_call: NA
v_call: TRBV7-9
clone_size: NA
cdr3_aa: CASSLAFRYEQYF
cdr3_nt: TGTGCCAGCAGCTTAGCCTTCCGCTACGAGCAGTACTTC

j_call: TRBJ1-4
d_call: NA
v_call: TRBV18
clone_size: NA
cdr3_aa: CASSLYGTNEKLFF
cdr3_nt: TGTGCCAGCTCACTGTACGGAACTAATGAAAAACTGTTTTTT

j_call: TRBJ1-6
d_call: NA
v_call: TRBV5-1
clone_size: NA
cdr3_aa: CASSLVDRSNSPHHF
cdr3_nt: TGCGCCAGCAGCTTGGTTGACAGGTCAAATTCACCCCACCACTTT

j_call: TRBJ1-5
d_call: TRBD1
v_call: TRBV6-6
clone_size: NA
cdr3_aa: CASSLGQGSAQHF
cdr3_nt: TGTGCCAGCAGCCTGGGACAGGGGAGTGCCCAGCATTTT

j_call: TRBJ1-1
d_call: TRBD1
v_call: TRBV5-5
clone_size: NA
cdr3_aa: CASRFRDRGMNTEAFF
cdr3_nt: TGTGCCAGCAGATTTCGCGACAGGGGGATGAACACTGAAGCTTTCTTT

j_call: TRBJ2-2
d_call: NA
v_call: TRBV6-5
clone_size: once
cdr3_aa: CASRGLSGELFF
cdr3_nt: TGTGCCAGCAGGGGGCTTAGCGGGGAGCTGTTTTTT

j_call: TRBJ2-2
d_call: NA
v_call: TRBV4-1
clone_size: NA
cdr3_aa: CASSQVAGPSSYGELFF
cdr3_nt: TGCGCCAGCAGCCAAGTGGCGGGACCGAGTTCTTACGGGGAGCTGTTTTTT

j_call: TRBJ1-6
d_call: TRBD1
v_call: TRBV5-1
clone_size: NA
cdr3_aa: CASSFGQGGREPLHF
cdr3_nt: TGCGCCAGCAGCTTCGGACAGGGAGGTCGGGAACCCCTCCACTTT

j_call: TRBJ2-3
d_call: NA
v_call: TRBV29-1
clone_size: NA
cdr3_aa: CSVLGRGAPDTQYF
cdr3_nt: TGCAGCGTTTTGGGAAGGGGTGCCCCAGATACGCAGTATTTT

j_call: TRBJ1-1
d_call: NA
v_call: TRBV30
clone_size: NA
cdr3_aa: CAWDRLNTEAFF
cdr3_nt: TGTGCCTGGGACAGGTTGAACACTGAAGCTTTCTTT

j_call: TRBJ2-7
d_call: NA
v_call: TRBV18
clone_size: NA
cdr3_aa: CASSPARDYEQYF
cdr3_nt: TGTGCCAGCTCACCAGCGCGCGACTACGAGCAGTACTTC

j_call: TRBJ2-7
d_call: TRBD1
v_call: TRBV10-1
clone_size: NA
cdr3_aa: CASSEGTGAYEQYF
cdr3_nt: TGCGCCAGCAGTGAAGGGACAGGAGCCTACGAGCAGTACTTC

j_call: TRBJ2-7
d_call: TRBD1
v_call: TRBV2
clone_size: NA
cdr3_aa: CASSEGGTGNYEQYF
cdr3_nt: TGTGCCAGCAGTGAAGGGGGGACAGGGAACTACGAGCAGTACTTC

j_call: TRBJ2-3
d_call: NA
v_call: TRBV6-1
clone_size: NA
cdr3_aa: CASREEVGSTDTQYF
cdr3_nt: TGTGCCAGCAGGGAGGAGGTCGGGAGCACAGATACGCAGTATTTT

j_call: TRBJ1-2
d_call: TRBD1
v_call: TRBV27
clone_size: NA
cdr3_aa: CASSSGQGVYGYTF
cdr3_nt: TGTGCCAGCAGTTCGGGACAGGGGGTCTATGGCTACACCTTC